Below, 11 T cell receptor beta chains from the same sample are listed, as sequenced in a study of blood T cell repertoires in COVID-19. This table comes from immunoSEQ multiplex PCR, and its TCRdb copy is limited to in-frame clones, with some not included. The sample holds about 240,000 clones; 70% to 90% are singletons and the top ten take 6.2%. Sequenced: peripheral blood. These TCRs come from a man between 60 and 75 years old with acute or convalescent COVID-19.

The chain employs TRBV29-1 and TRBJ1-5; 7 nucleotides agree with TRBD1. Trimming took 8 bases from V and 4 from J; bases not matched to a gene: 11. This CDR3 is built from 14 residues. Germline CDR1 reads SQVTM; CDR2 reads ANQGSEA. CDR3 sequence reads: CSPGDRPKNQPQHF. DNA of the CDR3: TGCAGCCCTGGGGACAGACCAAAGAATCAGCCCCAGCATTTT.

The chain couples TRBV6-2 or TRBV6-3 to TRBJ2-1, with 8 bases aligning to TRBD1. Germline assignment: CDR1 MNHEY and CDR2 SVGEGT. The CDR3 runs to 15 residues. V lost 5 bases and J lost 4; bases outside the gene matches: 7. The CDR3 region has the DNA TGTGCCAGCAGTCACCGGACAGGGTGGTACAATGAGCAGTTCTTC. Its protein product is CASSHRTGWYNEQFF.

V usage is TRBV19 and J usage is TRBJ2-3; 7 positions agree with TRBD2. CDR3 length equals 14 residues. J was trimmed by 4 bases and V by 6 bases; bases with no gene match: 7. Germline V CDR1 and CDR2: LNHDA, SQIVND (reference sequence). In nucleotides, the CDR3 is TGTGCCAGTAGCGGGAGGCTCCTTCCAGATACGCAGTATTTT. Its protein product is CASSGRLLPDTQYF. The complete variable domain, with remaining parts taken from reference TRBV19 and TRBJ2-3, reads DGGITQSPKYLFRKEGQNVTLSCEQNLNHDAMYWYRQDPGQGLRLIYYSQIVNDFQKGDIAEGYSVSREKKESFPLTVTSAQKNPTAFYLCASSGRLLPDTQYFGPGTRLTVL.

This chain joins TRBV12-3 or TRBV12-4 and TRBJ2-1, with D maybe TRBD2 (5 bases). There are 11 residues in the CDR3. Trimming removed 8 bases at V and 10 bases at J, with 12 bases between. The CDR3 DNA reads TGTGCCAGCCTCCCCTCGGGGGAGCAGTTCTTC. This codes for CASLPSGEQFF.

V usage is TRBV24-1 and J usage is TRBJ2-1, with 7 bases matching TRBD2. The CDR3 is made up of 13 amino acids. The V gene's germline CDR1 is KGHDR and CDR2 SFDVKD. Losses at the gene ends were 3 bases for V and 8 bases for J; bases not matched to a gene: 3. The CDR3, as DNA: TGTGCCACCAGTGATAGAGGGAGGGATGAGCAGTTCTTC. Amino acids: CATSDRGRDEQFF.

The CDR3 DNA is TGTGCCAGCACCACCGACAGGGGGGTTACAGATACGCAGTATTTT. Its protein is CASTTDRGVTDTQYF. V is TRBV5-4 and J is TRBJ2-3; 9 bases are shared with TRBD1. With 6 bases clipped from V and 3 bases from J, the junction kept 8 bases outside the gene matches. The CDR3 is 15 residues long. Per germline, CDR1 SGHNT and CDR2 YYREEE (reference sequence).

This clone was seen only once. This rearrangement joins TRBV4-1 to TRBJ1-1, with a weak D call TRBD1 (6 bases). The length of the CDR3 is 14 residues. The germline V gene has CDR1 MGHRA and CDR2 YSYEKL. Trimming shortened V by 0 bases and J by 4 bases, and 9 bases separated the two germline ends. The CDR3 is CASSQDRGTTEAFF. CDR3 nucleotide sequence: TGCGCCAGCAGCCAAGACAGGGGAACCACTGAAGCTTTCTTT.

This chain joins TRBV7-3 and TRBJ2-1; D remains unclear. The CDR3 has 14 residues. Germline lookup yields CDR1 SGHTA and CDR2 FQGTGA. V dropped 5 bases and J dropped 0 bases, with 8 bases sitting between them. This CDR3 reads CASSPIPSYNEQFF. The CDR3 nucleotides are TGTGCCAGCAGCCCTATACCCTCCTACAATGAGCAGTTCTTC.

The chain employs TRBV11-2 and TRBJ2-1, with D possibly matching TRBD2 (6 bases). CDR3 length: 14 residues. Trimming took 4 bases from V and 4 from J, leaving 11 bases between them. The germline V gene encodes CDR1 SGHAT and CDR2 FQNNGV. The CDR3: CASSSTSWYNEQFF. For the CDR3, the DNA is TGTGCCAGCAGCTCAACTAGCTGGTACAATGAGCAGTTCTTC.

V usage is TRBV29-1 and J usage is TRBJ1-2; 7 bases align to TRBD1. Unmatched junction bases numbered 3, after V lost 2 bases and J lost 6 bases. Germline V CDR1 and CDR2: SQVTM, ANQGSEA. CDR3 length: 12 amino acids. In DNA, the CDR3 is TGCAGCGTTGAATGGGGGACAGATGGCTACACCTTC. It is translated as CSVEWGTDGYTF.

The chain joins TRBV11-2 to TRBJ2-1, with 11 bases lining up with TRBD2. Germline V gene lookup returns CDR1 SGHAT and CDR2 FQNNGV. The CDR3 is 17 residues long. J was trimmed by 8 bases and V by 0 bases; bases with no gene match: 9. The CDR3 DNA is TGTGCCAGCAGCTTAGAAATAGCGGGAGGGCCGGGTTATGAGCAGTTCTTC. It specifies CASSLEIAGGPGYEQFF.